The 29 T cell receptor beta chains in this list originate from one sample, sequenced in a study of cytomegalovirus exposure and HLA in healthy donors. Amplification used 60 Vbeta primers and 13 Jbeta primers. The protocol was immunoSEQ multiplex PCR, while the TCRdb copy is restricted to in-frame clones and leaves out a portion. The listing contains 90,000 to 120,000 clones. The sequencing input was PBMCs. These receptor sequences come from a man aged 45-60 years in good health and CMV-seronegative.

The J gene is TRBJ1-4, the V gene TRBV5-1; D gene unclear. The germline V gene has CDR1 SGHRS and CDR2 YFSETQ. V lost 2 bases and J lost 4, with 6 bases in between. The CDR3 contains 13 residues. The DNA for the CDR3 is TGCGCCAGCAGCTTCAGCGGTAATGAAAAACTGTTTTTT. Encoded protein: CASSFSGNEKLFF.

The chain is built from TRBV5-1 and TRBJ2-7; maybe TRBD1 (5 bases). In germline, CDR1 is SGHRS, CDR2 YFSETQ. V was pared by 5 bases and J by 0 bases, with 12 bases between. The CDR3 runs 14 residues. The CDR3 DNA reads TGCGCCAGCAGTCGCCAGGGTGACTCCTACGAGCAGTACTTC. This codes for CASSRQGDSYEQYF. The full variable domain, completed using reference TRBV5-1 and TRBJ2-7, is KAGVTQTPRYLIKTRGQQVTLSCSPISGHRSVSWYQQTPGQGLQFLFEYFSETQRNKGNFPGRFSGRQFSNSRSEMNVSTLELGDSALYLCASSRQGDSYEQYFGPGTRLTVT.

The genes are TRBV9 and TRBJ2-2; 12 bases match TRBD2. Germline V CDR1 and CDR2: SGDLS, YYNGEE. V trimming: 4 bases; J trimming: 4 bases; junction bases outside the gene matches: 5. The CDR3 has 16 residues. Here the CDR3 reads CASSPRTSGVTGELFF. In DNA, the CDR3 is TGTGCCAGCAGCCCTCGGACTAGCGGGGTCACCGGGGAGCTGTTTTTT. Looking up the rest from reference TRBV9 and TRBJ2-2 gives the full variable domain: DSGVTQTPKHLITATGQRVTLRCSPRSGDLSVYWYQQSLDQGLQFLIQYYNGEERAKGNILERFSAQQFPDLHSELNLSSLELGDSALYFCASSPRTSGVTGELFFGEGSRLTVL.

The chain recombines TRBV19 with TRBJ1-4; a possible D gene is TRBD1 (6 bases). Deletions cut 1 base from V and 10 bases from J, with 10 bases between. The CDR3 covers 13 residues. CDR1 is LNHDA, CDR2 SQIVND, per germline (reference sequence). The CDR3 sequence: CASSIGPGVKLFF. CDR3 coding DNA: TGTGCCAGTAGTATAGGTCCAGGGGTAAAACTGTTTTTT.

CDR3 sequence reads: CASRPPGSLYNEQFF. The CDR3 DNA reads as TGTGCCAGCAGGCCCCCAGGGTCCCTTTACAATGAGCAGTTCTTC. This chain links TRBV6-5 with TRBJ2-1; D is perhaps TRBD1 (5 bases). CDR3 length equals 15 residues. Trimming stripped 6 bases from V and 4 bases from J, with 16 bases between. Germline V gene data show CDR1 as MNHEY and CDR2 as SVGAGI.

The chain joins TRBV4-1 to TRBJ2-1; 7 nucleotides match TRBD1. CDR1 and CDR2 from the germline V gene are MGHRA and YSYEKL. The CDR3 consists of 14 residues. After removal of 6 bases from V and 4 bases from J, the junction contained 6 bases not matched to a gene. This CDR3 reads CASSPAGGYNEQFF. Written as DNA, the CDR3 is TGCGCCAGCAGTCCGGCAGGGGGTTACAATGAGCAGTTCTTC.

This sequence joins TRBV7-2 and TRBJ2-1; D gene ambiguous. This CDR3 comprises 14 residues. Looked up from germline, CDR1 is SGHTA and CDR2 is FQGNSA. V lost 1 base, J lost 12 bases, and 16 bases lay in between. CDR3 DNA: TGTGCCAGCAGCTTAGAATTTTACACTTCGGGGCAGTTCTTC. Protein sequence: CASSLEFYTSGQFF.

The chain is built from TRBV19 and TRBJ2-5; 8 bases match TRBD1. This CDR3 is built from 13 residues. Trimming cost V 7 bases and J 5 bases; bases outside gene matches: 6. Per germline, CDR1 LNHDA and CDR2 SQIVND (reference sequence). The CDR3 loop reads CASTPTGAETQYF. In DNA form, the CDR3 reads TGTGCCAGTACTCCGACAGGGGCCGAGACCCAGTACTTC.

This rearrangement joins TRBV4-3 to TRBJ2-1, with D possibly being TRBD1 (5 bases). The CDR3 runs 13 residues. CDR1 is LGHNA, CDR2 YSLEER, per germline. Trimming pared 0 bases from V and 9 bases from J, leaving 9 bases between. In DNA form, the CDR3 reads TGCGCCAGCAGCCAAGAGGAAGGGGCTGAGCAGTTCTTC. Protein: CASSQEEGAEQFF.

This chain uses TRBV19 with TRBJ1-6, with D hard to call. Deletions cut 8 bases from V and 7 bases from J, with 15 bases between. CDR1 is LNHDA, CDR2 SQIVND, per germline (reference sequence). The CDR3 sequence is 14 residues long. CDR3 amino acids: CASAAGRLNSPLHF. The CDR3 DNA is TGTGCCAGTGCCGCGGGGAGATTAAATTCACCCCTCCACTTT.

The chain couples TRBV10-3 to TRBJ2-5, with D possibly TRBD1 on 6 matching bases. V shed 6 bases and J shed 0 bases, with 11 bases lying between them. This CDR3 comprises 14 residues. Germline CDR1 and CDR2: ENHRY and SYGVKD. CDR3 residues: CAISTQGNQETQYF. CDR3 coding DNA: TGTGCCATCAGCACACAGGGAAACCAAGAGACCCAGTACTTC.

The chain employs TRBV5-1 and TRBJ2-1, with 12 bases that match TRBD2. V trimming: 0 bases; J trimming: 8 bases; junction bases outside the gene matches: 6. The CDR3 covers 16 residues. CDR1 is SGHRS, CDR2 YFSETQ, per germline. The CDR3 spells CASSLALAGGPDEQFF. CDR3 DNA sequence: TGCGCCAGCAGCTTGGCCCTAGCGGGGGGGCCGGATGAGCAGTTCTTC.

This sequence joins TRBV6-1 and TRBJ2-7; 8 bases are a match to TRBD1. From germline, CDR1 is MNHNS and CDR2 SASEGT. CDR3 length: 15 residues. V dropped 4 bases and J dropped 4; count of bases not matched to a gene: 9. The CDR3 loop reads CASSARDRTKYEQYF. CDR3 bases: TGTGCCAGCAGTGCCCGGGACAGGACAAAATACGAGCAGTACTTC.

This chain links TRBV10-3 with TRBJ1-3; 8 nucleotides agree with TRBD1. The CDR3 consists of 15 residues. V dropped 6 bases and J dropped 0; count of bases not matched to a gene: 4. The V gene's germline CDR1 is ENHRY and CDR2 SYGVKD. The CDR3 sequence: CAIRAGQGSGNTIYF. CDR3 bases: TGTGCCATCAGGGCAGGACAGGGCTCTGGAAACACCATATATTTT.

The genes are TRBV18 and TRBJ2-5, with 7 bases that match TRBD2. The closer fit of TRBJ2-7 to the DNA end suggests the J call may be wrong. The CDR3 contains 12 residues. In germline, CDR1 is KGHSH, CDR2 LQKENI. The CDR3 sequence: CASSPGGYEQYF. CDR3 DNA: TGTGCCAGCTCTCCGGGGGGATACGAGCAGTACTTC.

CDR3 amino acids: CASSQETVGAFF. CDR3 coding DNA: TGCGCCAGCAGCCAAGAGACTGTCGGAGCTTTCTTT. The J gene is TRBJ1-1, the V gene TRBV4-1, with D hard to call. CDR3 size: 12 residues. V dropped 0 bases and J dropped 10 bases, with 9 bases sitting between them. The V gene's germline CDR1 is MGHRA and CDR2 YSYEKL.

The CDR3 DNA reads TGTGCCAGCAGCTTGGCTCCGGACAGGGGAAATAATCAGCCCCAGCATTTT. Residues: CASSLAPDRGNNQPQHF. This sequence joins TRBV5-8 and TRBJ1-5, with TRBD1 matching over 9 bases. The CDR3 is 17 residues long. Losses at the gene ends were 0 bases for V and 4 bases for J; bases not matched to a gene: 8. Looked up from germline, CDR1 is SGHTS and CDR2 is YDEGEE.

The chain has TRBV2 and TRBJ1-4; 7 bases fit TRBD1. The junction had 10 bases not matched to a gene; V was cut back by 5 bases and J by 4 bases. CDR1 is SNHLY and CDR2 is FYNNEI in the germline V gene. The CDR3 spans 16 residues. CDR3 amino acids: CASSKESTGFNEKLFF. The CDR3 coding sequence is TGTGCCAGCAGTAAAGAGTCGACAGGGTTTAATGAAAAACTGTTTTTT.

V is TRBV5-4 and J is TRBJ1-3; TRBD1 might be the D (5 bases). V lost 4 bases and J 4 bases, leaving 9 bases between the germline ends. The CDR3 is 13 amino acids. Germline V gene lookup returns CDR1 SGHNT and CDR2 YYREEE (reference sequence). The CDR3 DNA reads TGTGCCAGCAGCACGACAGCCGGAAACACCATATATTTT. The encoded protein is CASSTTAGNTIYF.

J is TRBJ2-7 and V is TRBV4-3, with 7 nucleotides matching TRBD1. Germline lookup yields CDR1 LGHNA and CDR2 YSLEER. J gave up 4 bases and V 0 bases, and 9 bases lay outside the gene matches. The CDR3 runs to 16 residues. CDR3 sequence (DNA): TGCGCCAGCAGCCAAGAATTCGGACAGGCGATATACGAGCAGTACTTC. Protein product: CASSQEFGQAIYEQYF.

The chain joins TRBV7-9 to TRBJ2-1; 7 bases are shared with TRBD2. After removal of 3 bases from V and 2 bases from J, the junction contained 7 bases not matched to a gene. The V gene's germline CDR1 is SEHNR and CDR2 FQNEAQ (reference sequence). This CDR3 is 16 amino acids long. The CDR3, as DNA: TGTGCCAGCAGCTTTCGAGGCGGGAGCCCCTACAATGAGCAGTTCTTC. Translated: CASSFRGGSPYNEQFF.

V and J are TRBV6-1 and TRBJ2-3, with 8 bases lining up with TRBD1. Germline trimming cut 7 bases from V and 5 bases from J; bases unmatched to any gene: 5. This CDR3 region has 13 residues. Germline loops: CDR1 MNHNS, CDR2 SASEGT. CDR3 amino acids: CASIKDREDTQYF. CDR3 nucleotides: TGTGCCAGCATAAAGGACAGGGAAGATACGCAGTATTTT.

This chain links TRBV5-1 with TRBJ1-6, with D unresolved. The CDR3 consists of 15 residues. Germline lookup yields CDR1 SGHRS and CDR2 YFSETQ. Trimming left V 7 bases short and J 7 bases short, with 18 bases between. CDR3 in DNA: TGCGCCAGCCGAACCGATCTAGCTGGAAATTCACCCCTCCACTTT. It yields the protein CASRTDLAGNSPLHF.

The rearrangement joins TRBV30 to TRBJ2-3; 9 bases match TRBD1. Germline V gene lookup returns CDR1 GTSNPN and CDR2 SVGIG (reference sequence). The CDR3 length is 14 residues. The J segment lost 5 bases and the V segment lost 4 bases, leaving 7 bases of the junction unmatched. The CDR3 protein is CAWKYRGRGDTQYF. The DNA of the CDR3 is TGTGCCTGGAAGTACAGGGGGCGCGGAGATACGCAGTATTTT.

This chain connects TRBV25-1 to TRBJ1-1; TRBD1 matches 8 bases. The germline gives CDR1 MGHDK, CDR2 SYGVNS. This CDR3 has 15 residues. V trimming: 8 bases; J trimming: 5 bases; junction bases outside the gene matches: 13. CDR3: CASSNTDRARTEAFF. Written as DNA, the CDR3 is TGTGCCAGCTCGAACACGGACAGGGCGAGAACTGAAGCTTTCTTT.

The chain is built from TRBV30 and TRBJ1-1; D is uncertain. V was clipped by 0 bases and J by 1 base, with 12 bases between them. CDR3 length equals 15 residues. Germline assignment: CDR1 GTSNPN and CDR2 SVGIG (reference sequence). CDR3 DNA: TGTGCCTGGAGTGTACCGAGGGTTTCGAACACTGAAGCTTTCTTT. Residues: CAWSVPRVSNTEAFF.

The rearrangement links TRBV7-6 to TRBJ1-1, with D perhaps matching TRBD1 (5 bases). The CDR3 has 14 residues. The V gene lost 2 bases and the J gene lost 5 bases, with 12 bases spanning the gap. Germline CDR1 is SGHVS and CDR2 is FNYEAQ. The CDR3 nucleotides read TGTGCCAGCAGCTTATGGGACGGGGGAACTGAAGCTTTCTTT. Amino acids: CASSLWDGGTEAFF. Complete variable domain (other parts from reference TRBV7-6 and TRBJ1-1): GAGVSQSPRYKVTKRGQDVALRCDPISGHVSLYWYRQALGQGPEFLTYFNYEAQQDKSGLPNDRFSAERPEGSISTLTIQRTEQRDSAMYRCASSLWDGGTEAFFGQGTRLTVV.

The rearrangement uses TRBV5-1 and TRBJ2-7; 8 nucleotides align to TRBD1. CDR1 is SGHRS, CDR2 YFSETQ, per germline. The V gene end was trimmed by 3 bases and the J gene end by 3 bases; junction bases not matched to a gene: 8. The CDR3 runs to 15 residues. CDR3 bases: TGCGCCAGCAGCTCGGAGGACAGGGCCGTCTACGAGCAGTACTTC. Residues: CASSSEDRAVYEQYF.

J is TRBJ2-1 and V is TRBV5-1; D uncertain. The CDR3 spans 15 residues. The germline V and J ends were trimmed by 0 bases and 0 bases, with 7 bases remaining between them. Germline lookup yields CDR1 SGHRS and CDR2 YFSETQ. CDR3 protein: CASSLVSSSYNEQFF. Written as DNA, the CDR3 is TGCGCCAGCAGCTTGGTTAGCAGCTCCTACAATGAGCAGTTCTTC. Full variable domain (rest looked up from reference TRBV5-1 and TRBJ2-1): KAGVTQTPRYLIKTRGQQVTLSCSPISGHRSVSWYQQTPGQGLQFLFEYFSETQRNKGNFPGRFSGRQFSNSRSEMNVSTLELGDSALYLCASSLVSSSYNEQFFGPGTRLTVL.